The following is a TCR beta chain sequence with its context. This clone's antigen is unknown. Per-base qualities were not stored, and no clone one base away is much larger. The immunoSEQ Assay, a bias-controlled multiplex PCR, was used to amplify TCRbeta CDR3 regions from genomic DNA. As for the original processing: Nucleated cell counts per sample were estimated from amplification of reference gene primers within the assay. Sequence reads were collapsed and filtered to measure the absolute abundance of every unique TCRbeta CDR3 rearrangement. Productive Simpson clonality was computed per sample as the square root of Simpson's diversity index over productive rearrangements. The immuneACCESS repertoire file appears here via TCRdb, limited to in-frame rearrangements. These files lack a portion of the clones; in checked studies, under half of the deficit traces to unresolved V genes, and the cause of the others is not known. The V and J calls and clone size are taken from that table; D and trimming were inferred from the DNA. The sample table shows over 200,000 clones, and nearly 90% are seen once. About 10% of the sample is taken by the ten largest.

Participants in the prospective study were aged about 18 to 100 years, lived in under 30 United States geographic areas, and enrolled through a virtual design. In the prospective study, cohorts were assigned on the basis of participant-reported clinical history obtained from a screening survey and a study questionnaire. Recovered participants in ImmuneRACE Cohort 3 were defined by two consecutive negative NP/OP PCR tests, clearance by a healthcare professional, or resolution of symptoms. In the prospective study, mobile phlebotomists collected whole blood, serum and a nasopharyngeal or oropharyngeal swab from each participant. Prospective study participants could optionally give additional blood draws and questionnaires over an approximately 2-month period. Before DNA extraction, blood samples from the prospective study were shipped at room temperature or frozen. The sample is drawn from a study of blood T cell repertoires in COVID-19 (dated by TCRdb to 2018 to 2021). Study-level background: Samples from collaborators originated in the United States, Italy and Spain and spanned both the acute and convalescent phases of COVID-19. The prospective study material was composed of cDNA or gDNA derived from T cells, B-cell-depleted T cells, or PBMCs. Where available, HLA class I and class II types were obtained from metadata supplied by the sample provider rather than from assay-based typing. The repertoires were released in a freely available public database meant as a resource for research on the immune response to SARS-CoV-2. Subjects who had been exposed to COVID-19, were actively infected with it, or had recovered from it provided the deeply sampled blood TCRbeta repertoires that made up the dataset. The samples were drawn from the first 160 participants of the ongoing ImmuneRACE study and from 950 to 1,500 subjects provided by 6 global collaborators. Nearly every sample came with metadata listing a de-identified subject ID, COVID-19 status, age in years and sex. Study-wide findings and limitations: How much clinical and demographic metadata was included differed by source and by participant, and the metadata was provided uncurated.

From its cysteine to its phenylalanine, the CDR3 spans 17 amino acids. CDR3 DNA only is kept here, 51 bases in frame from base 1. CDR1 and CDR2 were assigned from the germline V gene as SGHRS and YFSETQ. V is shortened by 4 bases, J by 7 bases, and the region joining them spans 23 bases. Recombination linked TRBV5-1 to TRBJ2-2; the D gene is possibly TRBD1, with 6 bases matching. The receptor was isolated from a young man who had recovered from COVID-19. Material for sequencing was PBMCs or T cells enriched from blood (not recorded which). The nucleotide sequence is TGCGCCAGCAGCCACAACAGGGAATACTATGTTAGCGGGGAGCTGTTTTTT. The resulting protein is CASSHNREYYVSGELFF.